A selection of T cell receptor beta chains follows, all from one sample in a study of cytomegalovirus exposure and HLA in healthy donors. Using immunoSEQ multiplex PCR, the repertoire was profiled, and TCRdb retains in-frame clones only, with some absent. The sample has approximately 150,000 clones, around 79% seen once; the top ten hold 2% to 3%. The sample taken for sequencing was PBMCs. These receptors were obtained from a woman aged 40-49 years in good health and CMV-seropositive. CDR3s include the opening cysteine and the closing phenylalanine or tryptophan. Fields, in order: J gene, clone size, V gene, D gene, CDR3 protein, CDR3 DNA. D genes are given only for firm matches. Clone sizes are given selectively: once, few, many, or a class where the clone is expanded.

j_call: TRBJ1-2
clone_size: once
v_call: TRBV5-1
d_call: -
cdr3_aa: CASSPVSDNGYTF
cdr3_nt: TGCGCCAGCAGCCCGGTGTCAGACAATGGCTACACCTTC

j_call: TRBJ1-2
clone_size: -
v_call: TRBV28
d_call: TRBD1
cdr3_aa: CASSSTGAQGYTF
cdr3_nt: TGTGCCAGCAGTTCGACAGGGGCGCAAGGCTACACCTTC

j_call: TRBJ1-3
clone_size: few
v_call: TRBV5-6
d_call: TRBD1
cdr3_aa: CASSLGGTGSSGNTIYF
cdr3_nt: TGTGCCAGCAGCTTGGGGGGGACAGGGAGCTCTGGAAACACCATATATTTT

j_call: TRBJ1-5
clone_size: -
v_call: TRBV18
d_call: -
cdr3_aa: CASSPMGQNQPQHF
cdr3_nt: TGTGCCAGCTCACCCATGGGCCAGAATCAGCCCCAGCATTTT

j_call: TRBJ2-7
clone_size: -
v_call: TRBV6-6
d_call: -
cdr3_aa: CASSYGQGSGQYF
cdr3_nt: TGTGCCAGCAGTTACGGGCAGGGGAGCGGGCAGTACTTC

j_call: TRBJ1-2
clone_size: -
v_call: TRBV6-5
d_call: -
cdr3_aa: CASSYGQGMGYTF
cdr3_nt: TGTGCCAGCAGTTACGGGCAGGGTATGGGCTACACCTTC

j_call: TRBJ1-5
clone_size: -
v_call: TRBV11-3
d_call: -
cdr3_aa: CASIQPTAGGQPQHF
cdr3_nt: TGTGCCAGCATCCAACCGACAGCGGGGGGTCAGCCCCAGCATTTT

j_call: TRBJ1-3
clone_size: once
v_call: TRBV6-5
d_call: -
cdr3_aa: CASRPPGGSGNTIYF
cdr3_nt: TGTGCCAGCAGACCTCCGGGAGGCTCTGGAAACACCATATATTTT

j_call: TRBJ1-2
clone_size: -
v_call: TRBV7-2
d_call: -
cdr3_aa: CASSWTTANYGYTF
cdr3_nt: TGTGCCAGCAGCTGGACAACAGCTAACTATGGCTACACCTTC

j_call: TRBJ1-4
clone_size: -
v_call: TRBV29-1
d_call: -
cdr3_aa: CSVGEQGRANEKLFF
cdr3_nt: TGCAGCGTTGGAGAGCAGGGGAGAGCTAATGAAAAACTGTTTTTT

j_call: TRBJ2-7
clone_size: -
v_call: TRBV11-3
d_call: TRBD1
cdr3_aa: CASRRTEDRGYEQYF
cdr3_nt: TGTGCCAGCAGACGGACCGAGGACAGGGGATACGAGCAGTACTTC

j_call: TRBJ1-4
clone_size: -
v_call: TRBV6-1
d_call: TRBD1
cdr3_aa: CASVKQGNEKLFF
cdr3_nt: TGTGCCAGCGTGAAACAGGGGAATGAAAAACTGTTTTTT

j_call: TRBJ1-5
clone_size: -
v_call: TRBV10-3
d_call: -
cdr3_aa: CAISDGGDYQPQHF
cdr3_nt: TGTGCCATCAGTGATGGCGGGGATTATCAGCCCCAGCATTTT

j_call: TRBJ2-3
clone_size: -
v_call: TRBV30
d_call: TRBD2
cdr3_aa: CAWRTSGTDTQYF
cdr3_nt: TGTGCCTGGAGGACTAGCGGCACAGATACGCAGTATTTT

j_call: TRBJ2-2
clone_size: -
v_call: TRBV19
d_call: TRBD2
cdr3_aa: CASSRTSGYTGELFF
cdr3_nt: TGTGCCAGTAGTCGGACTAGCGGTTACACCGGGGAGCTGTTTTTT

j_call: TRBJ2-3
clone_size: -
v_call: TRBV7-7
d_call: TRBD2
cdr3_aa: CASSFRGDTDTQYF
cdr3_nt: TGTGCCAGCAGCTTCCGGGGGGACACAGATACGCAGTATTTT

j_call: TRBJ2-7
clone_size: -
v_call: TRBV4-3
d_call: TRBD1
cdr3_aa: CASSQDWTGNYEQYF
cdr3_nt: TGCGCCAGCAGCCAAGACTGGACAGGGAATTACGAGCAGTACTTC

j_call: TRBJ1-6
clone_size: few
v_call: TRBV5-6
d_call: -
cdr3_aa: CASSLEGAVGGSPLHF
cdr3_nt: TGTGCCAGCAGCTTGGAGGGAGCGGTGGGGGGTTCACCCCTCCACTTT

j_call: TRBJ2-5
clone_size: -
v_call: TRBV7-6
d_call: TRBD2
cdr3_aa: CASSLEASGEETQYF
cdr3_nt: TGTGCCAGCAGCTTAGAGGCTAGCGGGGAAGAGACCCAGTACTTC

j_call: TRBJ2-7
clone_size: -
v_call: TRBV30
d_call: -
cdr3_aa: CAWSSGYEQYF
cdr3_nt: TGTGCCTGGAGTTCGGGCTACGAGCAGTACTTC

j_call: TRBJ1-3
clone_size: -
v_call: TRBV7-9
d_call: -
cdr3_aa: CASSYLWGAGGNTIYF
cdr3_nt: TGTGCCAGCTCCTACTTATGGGGCGCAGGTGGAAACACCATATATTTT

j_call: TRBJ1-1
clone_size: -
v_call: TRBV5-1
d_call: TRBD1
cdr3_aa: CASSLDWTGTEAFF
cdr3_nt: TGCGCCAGCAGCTTGGATTGGACAGGGACTGAAGCTTTCTTT

j_call: TRBJ1-1
clone_size: -
v_call: TRBV23-1
d_call: -
cdr3_aa: CASRGGATLNTEAFF
cdr3_nt: TGCGCCAGCCGGGGAGGGGCGACCTTGAACACTGAAGCTTTCTTT

j_call: TRBJ2-1
clone_size: -
v_call: TRBV5-4
d_call: -
cdr3_aa: CASSLYGWEAYNEQFF
cdr3_nt: TGTGCCAGCAGCTTGTATGGGTGGGAGGCCTACAATGAGCAGTTCTTC

j_call: TRBJ2-1
clone_size: -
v_call: TRBV30
d_call: TRBD1
cdr3_aa: CAWSPAGTGGYNEQFF
cdr3_nt: TGTGCCTGGAGCCCCGCCGGGACAGGGGGCTACAATGAGCAGTTCTTC

j_call: TRBJ2-5
clone_size: -
v_call: TRBV5-1
d_call: -
cdr3_aa: CASSRHDEETQYF
cdr3_nt: TGCGCCAGCAGCAGACACGACGAAGAGACCCAGTACTTC

j_call: TRBJ2-3
clone_size: -
v_call: TRBV25-1
d_call: TRBD1
cdr3_aa: CASSAHQGADTQYF
cdr3_nt: TGTGCCAGCAGTGCTCACCAGGGGGCCGATACGCAGTATTTT

j_call: TRBJ2-7
clone_size: -
v_call: TRBV18
d_call: -
cdr3_aa: CASSGREGDEQYF
cdr3_nt: TGTGCCAGCTCAGGGCGGGAAGGGGACGAGCAGTACTTC

j_call: TRBJ1-4
clone_size: -
v_call: TRBV2
d_call: -
cdr3_aa: CASSVRGTNEKLFF
cdr3_nt: TGTGCCAGCAGTGTCAGGGGCACTAATGAAAAACTGTTTTTT

j_call: TRBJ2-6
clone_size: -
v_call: TRBV30
d_call: -
cdr3_aa: CAWGQRLNVLTF
cdr3_nt: TGTGCCTGGGGACAGAGACTAAACGTCCTGACTTTC

j_call: TRBJ2-3
clone_size: -
v_call: TRBV5-1
d_call: TRBD2
cdr3_aa: CATRDGGAVPDTQYF
cdr3_nt: TGCGCCACCCGGGACGGGGGGGCGGTCCCAGATACGCAGTATTTT

j_call: TRBJ2-7
clone_size: -
v_call: TRBV21-1
d_call: -
cdr3_aa: CASSNDETSGRYEQYF
cdr3_nt: TGTGCCAGCAGCAATGACGAGACTAGCGGGAGATACGAGCAGTACTTC

j_call: TRBJ1-1
clone_size: -
v_call: TRBV2
d_call: -
cdr3_aa: CASNKLRGANTEAFF
cdr3_nt: TGTGCCAGCAACAAACTAAGAGGTGCGAACACTGAAGCTTTCTTT

j_call: TRBJ1-2
clone_size: -
v_call: TRBV6-1
d_call: TRBD1
cdr3_aa: CASSPDRDYGYTF
cdr3_nt: TGTGCCAGCAGTCCGGACAGGGACTATGGCTACACCTTC

j_call: TRBJ2-7
clone_size: few
v_call: TRBV7-8
d_call: TRBD1
cdr3_aa: CASSKDRDPLYEQYF
cdr3_nt: TGTGCCAGCAGCAAGGACAGGGACCCTCTCTACGAGCAGTACTTC

j_call: TRBJ1-5
clone_size: few
v_call: TRBV19
d_call: TRBD1
cdr3_aa: CASQDLRQGGNQPQHF
cdr3_nt: TGTGCCAGTCAGGATCTTCGACAGGGGGGGAATCAGCCCCAGCATTTT

j_call: TRBJ2-4
clone_size: -
v_call: TRBV7-2
d_call: -
cdr3_aa: CASSLPGKNIQYF
cdr3_nt: TGTGCCAGCAGCTTACCAGGCAAAAACATTCAGTACTTC

j_call: TRBJ1-1
clone_size: -
v_call: TRBV29-1
d_call: TRBD1
cdr3_aa: CSAFEGQGGFNSEAFF
cdr3_nt: TGCAGCGCGTTTGAGGGACAGGGGGGATTCAATAGTGAAGCTTTCTTT

j_call: TRBJ2-1
clone_size: -
v_call: TRBV18
d_call: TRBD1
cdr3_aa: CASSLLPPGQGNEQFF
cdr3_nt: TGTGCCAGCTCACTTCTCCCCCCGGGACAGGGGAATGAGCAGTTCTTC

j_call: TRBJ2-7
clone_size: few
v_call: TRBV5-6
d_call: -
cdr3_aa: CASSKDSYEQYF
cdr3_nt: TGTGCCAGCAGCAAGGACAGCTACGAGCAGTACTTC

j_call: TRBJ2-7
clone_size: once
v_call: TRBV7-2
d_call: TRBD2
cdr3_aa: CASSLAGLAGPYEQYF
cdr3_nt: TGTGCCAGCAGCTTAGCGGGGTTAGCGGGACCCTACGAGCAGTACTTC

j_call: TRBJ2-2
clone_size: -
v_call: TRBV7-9
d_call: -
cdr3_aa: CASSLDTNTGELFF
cdr3_nt: TGTGCCAGCAGCTTAGACACAAACACCGGGGAGCTGTTTTTT

j_call: TRBJ1-5
clone_size: -
v_call: TRBV5-6
d_call: -
cdr3_aa: CASSLWGGQPQHF
cdr3_nt: TGTGCCAGCAGCTTGTGGGGAGGACAGCCCCAGCATTTT

j_call: TRBJ2-2
clone_size: few
v_call: TRBV11-2
d_call: -
cdr3_aa: CASSPTGGGGELFF
cdr3_nt: TGTGCCAGCAGCCCCACAGGGGGGGGCGGGGAGCTGTTTTTT

j_call: TRBJ1-1
clone_size: -
v_call: TRBV15
d_call: -
cdr3_aa: CATSRDSGGTEAFF
cdr3_nt: TGTGCCACCAGCAGAGATTCCGGGGGCACTGAAGCTTTCTTT